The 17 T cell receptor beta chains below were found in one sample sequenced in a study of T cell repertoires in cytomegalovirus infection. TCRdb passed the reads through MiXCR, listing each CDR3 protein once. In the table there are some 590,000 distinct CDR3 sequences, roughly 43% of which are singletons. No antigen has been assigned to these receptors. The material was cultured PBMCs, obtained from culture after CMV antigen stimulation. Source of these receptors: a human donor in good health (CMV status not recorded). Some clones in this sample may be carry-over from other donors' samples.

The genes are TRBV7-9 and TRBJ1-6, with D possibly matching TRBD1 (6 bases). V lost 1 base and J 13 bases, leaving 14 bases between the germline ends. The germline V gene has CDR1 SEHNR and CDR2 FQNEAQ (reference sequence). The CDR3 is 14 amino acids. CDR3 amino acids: CASSLGGRMYPLHF. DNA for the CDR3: TGTGCCAGCAGCTTAGGGGGGCGAATGTACCCCCTCCACTTT.

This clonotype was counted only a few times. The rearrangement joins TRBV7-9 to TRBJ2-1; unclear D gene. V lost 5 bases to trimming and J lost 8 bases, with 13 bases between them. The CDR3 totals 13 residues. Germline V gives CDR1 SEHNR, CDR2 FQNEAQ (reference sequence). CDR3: CASSPQAVDEQFF. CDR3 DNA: TGTGCCAGCAGCCCGCAGGCGGTGGATGAGCAGTTCTTC.

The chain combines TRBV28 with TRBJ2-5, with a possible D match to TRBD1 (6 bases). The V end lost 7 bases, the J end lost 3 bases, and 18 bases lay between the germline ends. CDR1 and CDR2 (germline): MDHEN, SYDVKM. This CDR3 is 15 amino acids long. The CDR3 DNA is TGTGCCAGCACCACCCCCAGGGGCAGCAAAGAGACCCAGTACTTC. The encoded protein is CASTTPRGSKETQYF.

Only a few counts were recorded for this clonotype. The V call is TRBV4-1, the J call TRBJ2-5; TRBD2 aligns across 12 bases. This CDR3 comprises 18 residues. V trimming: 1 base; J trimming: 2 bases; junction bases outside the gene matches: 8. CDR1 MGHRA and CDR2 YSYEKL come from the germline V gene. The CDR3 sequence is CASSQGLAGGPTQETQYF. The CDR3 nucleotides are TGCGCCAGCAGCCAAGGGCTAGCGGGGGGGCCGACACAAGAGACCCAGTACTTC.

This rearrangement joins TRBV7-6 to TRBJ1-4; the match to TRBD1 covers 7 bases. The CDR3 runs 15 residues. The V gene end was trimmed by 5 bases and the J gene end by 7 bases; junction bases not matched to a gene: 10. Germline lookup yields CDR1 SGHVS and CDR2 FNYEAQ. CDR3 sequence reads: CASSGRGGRLEKLFF. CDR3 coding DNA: TGTGCCAGCAGCGGCAGGGGGGGAAGACTTGAAAAACTGTTTTTT.

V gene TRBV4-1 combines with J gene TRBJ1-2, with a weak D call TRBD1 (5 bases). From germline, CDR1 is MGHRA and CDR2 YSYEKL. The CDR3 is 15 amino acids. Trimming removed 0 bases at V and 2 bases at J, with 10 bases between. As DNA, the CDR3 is TGCGCCAGCAGCCAAGAATCCGGGGGGAACTATGGCTACACCTTC. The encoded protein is CASSQESGGNYGYTF.

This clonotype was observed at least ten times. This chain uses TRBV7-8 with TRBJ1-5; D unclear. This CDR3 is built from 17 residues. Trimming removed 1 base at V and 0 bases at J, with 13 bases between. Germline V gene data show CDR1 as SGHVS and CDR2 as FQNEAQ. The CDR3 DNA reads TGTGCCAGCAGCTTAGTTACCAGGCTCTATAGCAATCAGCCCCAGCATTTT. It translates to CASSLVTRLYSNQPQHF.

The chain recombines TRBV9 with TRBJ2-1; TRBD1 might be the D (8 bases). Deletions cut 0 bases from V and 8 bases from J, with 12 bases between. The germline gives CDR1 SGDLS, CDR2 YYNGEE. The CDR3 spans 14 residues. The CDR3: CASSVDRGGDEQFF. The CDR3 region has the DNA TGTGCCAGCAGCGTAGACAGGGGGGGCGATGAGCAGTTCTTC.

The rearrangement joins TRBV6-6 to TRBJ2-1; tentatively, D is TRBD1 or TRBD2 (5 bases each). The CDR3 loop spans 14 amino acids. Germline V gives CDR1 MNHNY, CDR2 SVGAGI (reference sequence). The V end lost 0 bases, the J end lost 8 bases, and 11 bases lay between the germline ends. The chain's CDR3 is CASSYSPGQYEQFF. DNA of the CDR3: TGTGCCAGCAGTTACTCCCCGGGGCAATATGAGCAGTTCTTC.

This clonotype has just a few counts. CDR3 sequence (DNA): TGTGCCAGCAGCATGGGCCTTCACACCGGGGAGCTGTTTTTT. Protein sequence: CASSMGLHTGELFF. The chain uses TRBV7-2 and TRBJ2-2; no definite D call. The CDR3 loop spans 14 amino acids. Germline CDR1 is SGHTA and CDR2 is FQGNSA. Trimming took 5 bases from V and 3 from J, leaving 10 bases between them.

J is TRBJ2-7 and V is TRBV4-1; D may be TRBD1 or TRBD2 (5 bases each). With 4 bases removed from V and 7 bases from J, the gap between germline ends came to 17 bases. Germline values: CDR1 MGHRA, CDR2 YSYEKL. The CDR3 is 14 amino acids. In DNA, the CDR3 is TGCGCCAGCAGCCCTAAAGGGACGGTTGGGGAGCAGTACTTC. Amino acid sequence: CASSPKGTVGEQYF.

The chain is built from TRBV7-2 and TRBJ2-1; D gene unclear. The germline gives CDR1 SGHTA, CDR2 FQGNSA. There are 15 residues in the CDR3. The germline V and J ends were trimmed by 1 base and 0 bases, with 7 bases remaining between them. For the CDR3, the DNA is TGTGCCAGCAGCTTAGGGTCACCCTCCTACAATGAGCAGTTCTTC. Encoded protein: CASSLGSPSYNEQFF.

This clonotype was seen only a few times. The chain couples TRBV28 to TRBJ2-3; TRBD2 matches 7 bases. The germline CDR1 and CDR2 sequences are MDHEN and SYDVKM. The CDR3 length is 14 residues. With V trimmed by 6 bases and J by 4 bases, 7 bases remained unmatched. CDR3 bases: TGTGCCAGCAGAACAGACGGGGGGTCAGATACGCAGTATTTT. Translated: CASRTDGGSDTQYF.

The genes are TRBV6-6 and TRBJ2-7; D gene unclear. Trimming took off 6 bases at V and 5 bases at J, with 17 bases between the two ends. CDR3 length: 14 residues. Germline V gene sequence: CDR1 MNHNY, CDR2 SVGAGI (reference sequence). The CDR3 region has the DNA TGTGCCAGCAGCCCCTGGACGGCCCCGCACGAGCAGTACTTC. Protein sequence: CASSPWTAPHEQYF.

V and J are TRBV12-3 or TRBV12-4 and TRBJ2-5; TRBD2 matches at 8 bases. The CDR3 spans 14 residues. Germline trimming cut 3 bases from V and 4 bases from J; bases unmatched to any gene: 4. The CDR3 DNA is TGTGCCAGCAGTTTTCGACGGGGGGGAGAGACCCAGTACTTC. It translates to CASSFRRGGETQYF.

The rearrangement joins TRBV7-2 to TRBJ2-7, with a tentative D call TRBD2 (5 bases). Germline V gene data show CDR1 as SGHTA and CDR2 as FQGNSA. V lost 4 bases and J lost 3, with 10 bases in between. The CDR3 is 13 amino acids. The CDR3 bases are TGTGCCAGCAGCTCCCAAGCGGACTACGAGCAGTACTTC. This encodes CASSSQADYEQYF. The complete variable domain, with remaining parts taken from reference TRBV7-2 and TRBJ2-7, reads GAGVSQSPSNKVTEKGKDVELRCDPISGHTALYWYRQSLGQGLEFLIYFQGNSAPDKSGLPSDRFSAERTGGSVSTLTIQRTQQEDSAVYLCASSSQADYEQYFGPGTRLTVT.

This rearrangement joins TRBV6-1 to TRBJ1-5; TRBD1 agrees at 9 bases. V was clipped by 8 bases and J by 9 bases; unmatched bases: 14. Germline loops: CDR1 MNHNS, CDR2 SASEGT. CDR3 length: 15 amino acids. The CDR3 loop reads CASELTGGLLPPQHF. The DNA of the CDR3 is TGTGCCAGCGAACTAACAGGGGGCCTTTTGCCGCCCCAGCATTTT.